This T cell receptor beta chain was sequenced for a study of blood T cell repertoires in COVID-19. The CDR3 is 11 residues long. V was cut by 7 bases and J by 0 bases, with 3 bases left in between. In germline, CDR1 is SNHLY, CDR2 FYNNEI. Profiled with immunoSEQ multiplex PCR; TCRdb holds only in-frame clones, not every one. Here the sample spans roughly 49,000 clones, around 65% being singletons. The rearrangement links TRBV2 to TRBJ1-1; D remains ambiguous. The TCR originated in a woman in her seventies with acute or convalescent COVID-19. The sequenced sample was peripheral blood. CDR3 in DNA: TGTGCCAGCATATTGAACACTGAAGCTTTCTTT. This encodes CASILNTEAFF.